These 4 T cell receptor beta chains share one sample of origin, sequenced in a study of blood T cell repertoires in COVID-19. TCRdb's copy holds only in-frame clones and misses some; the assay was immunoSEQ multiplex PCR. The sample includes under 250,000 clones, about four fifths of them seen just once. The material sequenced was PBMCs or T cells enriched from blood (not recorded which). These receptors were collected from a woman in her forties who had been exposed to COVID-19.

The sample holds a few counts of this clone. V gene TRBV5-1 combines with J gene TRBJ1-2; D is undetermined. Germline V gene lookup returns CDR1 SGHRS and CDR2 YFSETQ. V was shortened by 1 base and J by 0 bases, with 7 bases between the two germline ends. The CDR3 runs 14 residues. The CDR3 DNA reads TGCGCCAGCAGCTTGAGGGAGGCTAACTATGGCTACACCTTC. Residues: CASSLREANYGYTF.

The chain combines TRBV10-3 with TRBJ1-4; D call uncertain. Germline CDR1 and CDR2: ENHRY and SYGVKD. The germline V and J ends were trimmed by 2 bases and 4 bases, with 14 bases remaining between them. The CDR3 totals 16 residues. The DNA of the CDR3 is TGTGCCATCAGTGAGCGCCCTGGGCAGAGTAATGAAAAACTGTTTTTT. Protein: CAISERPGQSNEKLFF.

The CDR3 loop reads CASTNLPARGGAVTGELFF. In DNA, the CDR3 is TGTGCCAGTACTAATCTACCCGCGCGCGGGGGGGCCGTCACCGGGGAGCTGTTTTTT. The chain carries TRBV19 and TRBJ2-2, with 9 bases fitting TRBD2. This CDR3 spans 19 amino acids. Germline-derived CDR1 and CDR2 are LNHDA and SQIVND (reference sequence). V gave up 7 bases and J gave up 4 bases; unmatched junction bases: 19.

The V and J genes are TRBV7-9 and TRBJ1-1, with a possible D match to TRBD1 (6 bases). CDR3 size: 12 residues. Germline CDR1 is SEHNR and CDR2 is FQNEAQ (reference sequence). V lost 7 bases and J lost 4, with 10 bases in between. CDR3 loop: CASTQGRTEAFF. The CDR3 bases are TGTGCCAGCACCCAGGGGCGCACTGAAGCTTTCTTT.